This TCR beta chain comes out of a study of T cell responses to AZD1222 COVID-19 vaccine. Notes on the study in general: Compared with day 0, the breadth and depth of the Spike-specific TCR repertoire rose significantly after two doses of AZD1222. Clonal diversity was possibly underestimated, and the donors were mostly white British, with more females.

This clone was seen only once. Its antigen is not known. V shed 0 bases, J shed 2 bases, and the junction held 5 bases outside the gene matches. Looked up from germline, CDR1 is SGHNT and CDR2 is YYREEE (reference sequence). The CDR3 runs 16 residues. Assay used: immunoSEQ multiplex PCR; TCRdb lists only in-frame clones, some missing. The sample consists of fewer than 180,000 clones, 92% of them appearing once. This chain uses TRBV5-4 with TRBJ1-3; TRBD1 aligns across 7 bases. The clonotype comes from an adult who received the AZD1222 COVID-19 vaccine. The material sequenced was peripheral blood, taken 28 days after the second AZD1222 dose. In DNA, the CDR3 is TGTGCCAGCAGCTTGGCCGGGCAGGGGGCTGGAAACACCATATATTTT. Its protein product is CASSLAGQGAGNTIYF.